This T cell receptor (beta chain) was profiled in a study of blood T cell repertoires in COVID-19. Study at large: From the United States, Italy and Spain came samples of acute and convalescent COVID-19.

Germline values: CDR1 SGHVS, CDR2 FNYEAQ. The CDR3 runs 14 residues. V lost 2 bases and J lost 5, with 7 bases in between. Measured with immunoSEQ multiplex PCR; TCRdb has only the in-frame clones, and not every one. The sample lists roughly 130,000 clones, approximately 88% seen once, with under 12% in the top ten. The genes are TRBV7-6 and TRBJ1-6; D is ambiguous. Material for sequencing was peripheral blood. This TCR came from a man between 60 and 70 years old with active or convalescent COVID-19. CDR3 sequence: CASSLLENNSPLHF. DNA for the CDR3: TGTGCCAGCAGCTTATTAGAGAATAATTCACCCCTCCACTTT. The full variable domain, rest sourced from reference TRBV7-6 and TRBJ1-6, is GAGVSQSPRYKVTKRGQDVALRCDPISGHVSLYWYRQALGQGPEFLTYFNYEAQQDKSGLPNDRFSAERPEGSISTLTIQRTEQRDSAMYRCASSLLENNSPLHFGNGTRLTVT.